This TCR beta chain comes out of a study of OX40 agonist ivuxolimab in advanced cancers. Germline values: CDR1 LNHDA, CDR2 SQIVND (reference sequence). The CDR3 contains 14 residues. V trimming: 7 bases; J trimming: 5 bases; junction bases outside the gene matches: 5. Enrollment shut out patients with autoimmune disease history or systemic immunosuppression. Assay used: immunoSEQ multiplex PCR; TCRdb lists only in-frame clones, some missing. The sample has about 72,000 clones, over 75% seen once; the top ten hold roughly 1%. Sequences were derived from CD4+ or CD8+ T cells sorted from blood, sampled in a trial of the OX40 agonist ivuxolimab. The gene calls are TRBV19 and TRBJ2-5; 12 bases are a match to TRBD2. The origin of this receptor is an adult with an advanced solid tumor such as melanoma, head and neck, liver or kidney cancer. The CDR3 reads CASMTSGRFETQYF. The CDR3 DNA follows: TGTGCCAGTATGACTAGCGGGAGATTCGAGACCCAGTACTTC.